This TCR beta chain was found in a study of CD8+CD57+ T cells in acquired aplastic anemia. Study-level background: On average, sorted CD4+ and CD8+ cells gave approximately 3.5 ug of DNA. In CD4+ cells, healthy donors produced an average of approximately 11 million reads.

The germline V and J ends were trimmed by 5 bases and 1 base, with 20 bases remaining between them. The CDR3 consists of 17 residues. The germline gives CDR1 LNHNV, CDR2 YYDKDF (reference sequence). Study-wide points: There were some 30 CD8+ CDR3 sequences that occurred in both patients and controls. Patients and controls had CD8+ Simpson's diversity values that were not significantly distinct.

For CDR3 and TCR beta VDJ profiling, genomic DNA was the template used. From the reads, TCRdb called clonotypes with MiXCR, one entry per CDR3 protein. The profile shows about 210,000 distinct CDR3 sequences, 61% of them singletons. With regard to this clonotype: What it recognizes is unknown.

Material for sequencing was sorted CD4+, CD8+, or CD8+CD57+ T cells (not recorded which) from PBMCs. The source is a human donor in good health. The chain employs TRBV15 and TRBJ1-1; a weak D match, TRBD1 (6 bases). CDR3 coding DNA: TGTGCCACCAGCGCCCAGCCTCGGACAGATGCGAACACTGAAGCTTTCTTT. Translating gives CATSAQPRTDANTEAFF. The full variable domain, its missing parts supplied by reference TRBV15 and TRBJ1-1, is DAMVIQNPRYQVTQFGKPVTLSCSQTLNHNVMYWYQQKSSQAPKLLFHYYDKDFNNEADTPDNFQSRRPNTSFCFLDIRSPGLGDTAMYLCATSAQPRTDANTEAFFGQGTRLTVV.